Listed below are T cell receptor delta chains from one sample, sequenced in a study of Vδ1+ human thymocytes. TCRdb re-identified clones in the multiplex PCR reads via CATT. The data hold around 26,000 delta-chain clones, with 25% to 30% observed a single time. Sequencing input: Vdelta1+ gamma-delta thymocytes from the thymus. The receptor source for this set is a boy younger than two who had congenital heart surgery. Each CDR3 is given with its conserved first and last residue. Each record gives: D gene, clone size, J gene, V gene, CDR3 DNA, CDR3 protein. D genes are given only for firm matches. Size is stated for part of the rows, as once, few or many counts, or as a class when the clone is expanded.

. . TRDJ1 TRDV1 TGTGCTCTTGGGGAAGAAGTTCTTCCTACGTCTACTGGGGGTCGTAACACCGATAAACTCATCTTT CALGEEVLPTSTGGRNTDKLIF
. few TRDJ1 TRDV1 TGTGCTCTTGGGGAACTACATCGCCTGTACACCGATAAACTCATCTTT CALGELHRLYTDKLIF
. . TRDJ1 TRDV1 TGTGCTCTTGGGGAACGGCCCCCCTACGAGTGGAGACTCATCTTT CALGERPPYEWRLIF
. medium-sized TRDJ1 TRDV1 TGTGCTCTTGGGGAACTGGGTCTCACCGATAAACTCATCTTT CALGELGLTDKLIF
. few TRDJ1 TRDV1 TGTGCTCTTGGGGAACTGCGGCCCACTACCCACACCGATAAACTCATCTTT CALGELRPTTHTDKLIF
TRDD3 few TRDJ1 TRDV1 TGTGCTCTTGGGGAATGGAACTGGGGATGGGGTAAACTCATCTTT CALGEWNWGWGKLIF
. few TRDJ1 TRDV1 TGTGCTCTTGGGGTCGTATTCCCTAGGGGACTGGGCGCAATCTACACCGATAAACTCATCTTT CALGVVFPRGLGAIYTDKLIF
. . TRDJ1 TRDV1 TGTGCTCTTGGGAGGGCCCCCTTCACCGATAAACTCATCTTT CALGRAPFTDKLIF
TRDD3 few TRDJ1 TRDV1 TGTGCTCTTGGGGAACGAGGACTTAACGTCTGGGGGATATCCCTTACTAAACTCATCTTT CALGERGLNVWGISLTKLIF
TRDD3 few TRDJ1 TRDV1 TGTGCTCTTGGGGAACGAAGCCTACGGTCCCCCTGGGGGATACAGTACACCGATAAACTCATCTTT CALGERSLRSPWGIQYTDKLIF
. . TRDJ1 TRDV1 TGTGCTCTTGGGGAACCCGACCTCAGGGTGAACACAACCGATAAACTCATCTTT CALGEPDLRVNTTDKLIF
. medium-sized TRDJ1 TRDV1 TGTGCTCTTGGGGGGCCTTCCTTCCTCACTGGGGCCTCTTCGAACACCGATAAACTCATCTTT CALGGPSFLTGASSNTDKLIF
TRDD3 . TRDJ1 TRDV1 TGTGCTCTTGGGGAACTAGGGGTGCCTCACACGTCCTCCCTACTGGGGGTGGGTAAACTCATCTTT CALGELGVPHTSSLLGVGKLIF
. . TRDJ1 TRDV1 TGTGCTCTTGGGATCCTTCCTACACCCCTCACTTACTGGGGGATCATTCACACCGATAAACTCATCTTT CALGILPTPLTYWGIIHTDKLIF
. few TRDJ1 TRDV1 TGTGCTCTTGGGGAACGTCAACTAATCTTGATGGGCGATAAACTCATCTTT CALGERQLILMGDKLIF
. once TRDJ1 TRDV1 TGTGCTCTTGGGGAAACTACAGGGTCTGCTCTAAATAAACTCATCTTT CALGETTGSALNKLIF
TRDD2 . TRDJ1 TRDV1 TGTGCTCTTGGGCCTAAGACCTTCCTACGTGGGAGCACCGATAAACTCATCTTT CALGPKTFLRGSTDKLIF
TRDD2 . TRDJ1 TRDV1 TGTGCTCTTGGGGAACTAGGCTTCCTAGGGCTGGTGGATAAACTCATCTTT CALGELGFLGLVDKLIF
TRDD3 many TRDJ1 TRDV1 TGTGCTCTTGGGGAACCCAGACTACGGGGATACGTTTTGGGCACCGATAAACTCATCTTT CALGEPRLRGYVLGTDKLIF
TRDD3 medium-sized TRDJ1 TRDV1 TGTGCTCTTGGGGAAGCTCCCCTCTGGGGGACCTACACCGATAAACTCATCTTT CALGEAPLWGTYTDKLIF
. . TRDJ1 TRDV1 TGTGCTCTCGAACCTAGGCCTTCCGTGCATCACACCGATAAACTCATCTTT CALEPRPSVHHTDKLIF
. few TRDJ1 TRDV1 TGTGCTCTTGGGGAACTGGGGTCGGACCATCACCTCGATAAACTCATCTTT CALGELGSDHHLDKLIF
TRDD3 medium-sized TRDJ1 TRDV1 TGTGCTCTTGGGGAACCCAACCTACTGGGGGACACCGATAAACTCATCTTT CALGEPNLLGDTDKLIF
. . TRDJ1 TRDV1 TGTGCTCTTGGGGAAGGAGTTCCTACTACCGCCTGGGGGAGCACCCTTTACACCGATAAACTCATCTTT CALGEGVPTTAWGSTLYTDKLIF
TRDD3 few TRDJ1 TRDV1 TGTGCTCTTGGGGAACTCGGGACCTCCTACGGGGGCACTGGGGGACCCTTTTTCAACACCGATAAACTCATCTTT CALGELGTSYGGTGGPFFNTDKLIF
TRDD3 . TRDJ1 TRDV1 TGTGCTCTTGCCGAACCCCCATTCCTACTTGCGGTGGGGGATACGCGGGATAGACCCATCTTT CALAEPPFLLAVGDTRDRPIF
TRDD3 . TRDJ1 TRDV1 TGTGCTCTTGGGGAACTAGCGTCTCCCTCCTTACTGGGGGAGACCGATAAACTCATCTTT CALGELASPSLLGETDKLIF
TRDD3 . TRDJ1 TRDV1 TGTGCTCCTGGGGACCAATCCCCTGCATCAGTTCCCCGGGGGATACGCTGCCCCCTTGGCGATAAACTCATCTTT CAPGDQSPASVPRGIRCPLGDKLIF
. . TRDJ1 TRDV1 TGTGCTCTTGGGGAACTACCACAAAGATCTTCCCATCCTGGACTCATCTTT CALGELPQRSSHPGLIF